Each of the 3 T cell receptor beta chains below was sequenced from the same sample in a study of blood T cell repertoires in COVID-19. Using immunoSEQ multiplex PCR, the repertoire was profiled, and TCRdb retains in-frame clones only, with some absent. The data contain some 70,000 clones, 80% to 95% of them singletons. The sequenced material came from peripheral blood. These TCRs come from a man aged 45 to 65 with COVID-19, enrolled during active disease.

The chain joins TRBV28 to TRBJ2-7, with D possibly matching TRBD2 (6 bases). Trimming took off 6 bases at V and 1 base at J, with 10 bases between the two ends. CDR3 size: 13 residues. Germline lookup yields CDR1 MDHEN and CDR2 SYDVKM. This CDR3 reads CASSPGVSYEQYF. Written as DNA, the CDR3 is TGTGCCAGCAGCCCGGGAGTGTCCTACGAGCAGTACTTC.

The V call is TRBV28, the J call TRBJ1-5; D gene uncertain. CDR1 and CDR2 (germline): MDHEN, SYDVKM. The CDR3 length is 16 residues. V lost 7 bases to trimming and J lost 0 bases, with 16 bases between them. The CDR3 loop is CASTIYAGSSNQPQHF. CDR3 DNA: TGTGCCAGCACTATTTATGCGGGGTCTAGCAATCAGCCCCAGCATTTT.

The CDR3 loop reads CATSGGSYGYTF. For the CDR3, the DNA is TGTGCCACCAGTGGAGGTAGCTATGGCTACACCTTC. V usage is TRBV24-1 and J usage is TRBJ1-2; D uncertain. The CDR3 consists of 12 residues. The germline CDR1 and CDR2 sequences are KGHDR and SFDVKD. V was trimmed by 5 bases and J by 4 bases, leaving 7 bases between them.